The present entry profiles one T cell receptor (beta chain) with its context. This sample is part of a study of shared clonotypes between healthy human individuals. Sequencing used immunoSEQ multiplex PCR; TCRdb keeps in-frame clones, though not all of them. The table includes 2 million or so clones, 85% to 95% detected once. The CDR3 is made up of 13 amino acids. Germline V lookup: CDR1 SQVTM, CDR2 ANQGSEA. Losses at the gene ends were 4 bases for V and 5 bases for J; bases not matched to a gene: 2. Input material: naive CD4+ T cells sorted from blood. Subset meaning: CD45RA+ positively selected. This TCR derives from a man aged 18-30 years in good health. The V and J genes are TRBV29-1 and TRBJ2-1; 10 positions match TRBD2. The DNA for the CDR3 is TGCAGCGTTGCTAGCGGGGGTGACAATGAGCAGTTCTTC. As protein: CSVASGGDNEQFF.